This T cell receptor (beta chain) derives from a study of low-dose radiotherapy and immunotherapy resistance in tumors. Time point of the sample: before trial treatment. On this clonotype: A junction end diverges from the germline sequence, so it may reflect a read error.

cDNA synthesis used a TRAV/TRBV-specific primer set for both chains. TCRs were put through approximately 20 PCR cycles of amplification with Phusion. A constant-region primer and the V-primer adapter served as the primer pair. TCRdb called the reads again in MiXCR, with one record for every CDR3 protein. The sample holds more than 50,000 distinct CDR3 sequences, approximately 26% seen once. The CDR3 extends over 14 amino acids. From germline, CDR1 is SGHRS and CDR2 YFSETQ. The sequence derives from a male donor with prostate cancer. The sequencing used PBMCs, collected before treatment. The chain joins TRBV5-1 to TRBJ2-1; 8 nucleotides agree with TRBD2. The CDR3 DNA reads TGTGCCAGCAGCGACGCGGGAGGCCCGGATGAGCAGTTCTTC. Translated: CASSDAGGPDEQFF. The whole variable domain, remainder taken from reference TRBV5-1 and TRBJ2-1, is KAGVTQTPRYLIKTRGQQVTLSCSPISGHRSVSWYQQTPGQGLQFLFEYFSETQRNKGNFPGRFSGRQFSNSRSEMNVSTLELGDSALYLCASSDAGGPDEQFFGPGTRLTVL.